One and the same sample provided the 26 T cell receptor beta chains below, sequenced in a study of cytomegalovirus exposure and HLA in healthy donors. The PCR was carried out with 60 Vbeta primers and 13 Jbeta primers. Only in-frame clones appear in the TCRdb table, and some are missing; sequencing was by immunoSEQ multiplex PCR. Of 120,000 to 150,000 clones in the sample, just over 70% were seen once. Sequenced sample: PBMCs. The receptor source for this set is a woman aged 25 to 39 in good health and CMV-seronegative.

V and J are TRBV2 and TRBJ2-2, with D hard to call. Germline-derived CDR1 and CDR2 are SNHLY and FYNNEI. Trimming cost V 7 bases and J 0 bases, with 6 bases left between them. This CDR3 region has 13 residues. CDR3 amino acids: CASNPANTGELFF. CDR3 sequence (DNA): TGTGCCAGCAATCCCGCGAACACCGGGGAGCTGTTTTTT.

The rearrangement joins TRBV2 to TRBJ1-2; D is uncertain. Germline CDR1 and CDR2: SNHLY and FYNNEI. This CDR3 contains 12 residues. Trimming removed 4 bases at V and 8 bases at J, with 11 bases between. The CDR3 DNA reads TGTGCCAGCAGTGCGGACTTTAGGGGCTACACCTTC. It specifies CASSADFRGYTF. Filled out from reference TRBV2 and TRBJ1-2, the complete variable domain reads EPEVTQTPSHQVTQMGQEVILRCVPISNHLYFYWYRQILGQKVEFLVSFYNNEISEKSEIFDDQFSVERPDGSNFTLKIRSTKLEDSAMYFCASSADFRGYTFGSGTRLTVV.

The rearrangement uses TRBV9 and TRBJ2-2; maybe TRBD2 (5 bases). Trimming took 6 bases from V and 0 from J, leaving 12 bases between them. The CDR3 spans 15 residues. CDR1 and CDR2 from the germline V gene are SGDLS and YYNGEE. For the CDR3, the DNA is TGTGCCAGCACTACGGGGAACGCGAACACCGGGGAGCTGTTTTTT. Translating it yields CASTTGNANTGELFF.

This clone was recorded once. The chain links TRBV11-2 to TRBJ1-1; D call uncertain. The CDR3 sequence is 14 residues long. The germline V gene has CDR1 SGHAT and CDR2 FQNNGV. V was shortened by 1 base and J by 1 base, with 7 bases between the two germline ends. In nucleotides, the CDR3 is TGTGCCAGCAGCTTAGTTGCAGGGAACACTGAAGCTTTCTTT. Translating gives CASSLVAGNTEAFF.

V gene TRBV5-1 combines with J gene TRBJ1-3, with TRBD1 matching 7 bases. Per the germline V gene, CDR1 is SGHRS and CDR2 is YFSETQ. There are 17 residues in the CDR3. V lost 4 bases to trimming and J lost 3 bases; unmatched junction nucleotides: 13. The CDR3, as DNA: TGCGCCAGCAGCCCTGGAGGGACAGCCTCCGATGGAAACACCATATATTTT. This gives the protein CASSPGGTASDGNTIYF.

This chain joins TRBV4-1 and TRBJ2-1; D is perhaps TRBD2 (6 bases). Germline CDR1 and CDR2: MGHRA and YSYEKL. Trimming removed 8 bases from V and 8 bases from J, with 22 bases in between. This CDR3 comprises 15 residues. Here the CDR3 DNA reads TGCGCCAGCCGCAGGATCCGAGCGGGTGCGGATGAGCAGTTCTTC. It translates to CASRRIRAGADEQFF.

The V gene is TRBV29-1, the J gene TRBJ2-1; D gene unclear. This CDR3 comprises 11 residues. With 6 bases removed from V and 7 bases from J, the gap between germline ends came to 10 bases. Per the germline V gene, CDR1 is SQVTM and CDR2 is ANQGSEA. The CDR3 DNA follows: TGCAGCGTCCTCAATCAGAATGAGCAGTTCTTC. Encoded protein: CSVLNQNEQFF.

The table lists this clone with a few counts. V is TRBV5-1 and J is TRBJ2-2, with TRBD1 matching over 9 bases. This CDR3 region has 16 residues. Germline V gene sequence: CDR1 SGHRS, CDR2 YFSETQ. Unmatched junction bases numbered 6, after V lost 5 bases and J lost 1 base. CDR3 in DNA: TGCGCCAGCAGAGGAGACAGGGGGATGAACACCGGGGAGCTGTTTTTT. Translated: CASRGDRGMNTGELFF.

This clone was found a few times. CDR3 region: CASSKGDGGKYF. The CDR3, as DNA: TGTGCCAGCAGCAAAGGGGACGGGGGGAAGTACTTC. This sequence joins TRBV21-1 and TRBJ2-7; TRBD2 is the table's D call, not checked against the DNA. TRBV21-1 is flagged as a pseudogene. The CDR3 totals 12 residues.

The chain combines TRBV2 with TRBJ2-1; D call uncertain. The CDR3 runs 13 residues. The V end lost 8 bases, the J end lost 0 bases, and 8 bases lay between the germline ends. Per germline, CDR1 SNHLY and CDR2 FYNNEI. The CDR3 reads CASRPGSYNEQFF. DNA for the CDR3: TGTGCCAGCCGGCCGGGCTCCTACAATGAGCAGTTCTTC.

The CDR3: CASSQVAGDYGYTF. The CDR3, as DNA: TGCGCCAGCAGCCAAGTCGCAGGGGACTATGGCTACACCTTC. The chain has TRBV4-1 and TRBJ1-2; D may be TRBD1 (6 bases). The germline CDR1 and CDR2 sequences are MGHRA and YSYEKL. V lost 1 base and J 3 bases, leaving 9 bases between the germline ends. This CDR3 contains 14 residues.

V gene TRBV7-9 combines with J gene TRBJ1-1, with 9 nucleotides matching TRBD1. The germline V gene encodes CDR1 SEHNR and CDR2 FQNEAQ (reference sequence). The V segment lost 5 bases and the J segment 7 bases; nucleotides outside the gene matches: 5. There are 13 residues in the CDR3. The chain's CDR3 is CASSGDRAFEAFF. In DNA form, the CDR3 reads TGTGCCAGCAGCGGGGACAGGGCATTTGAAGCTTTCTTT.

The chain is built from TRBV7-3 and TRBJ1-2; a weak D match, TRBD1 (5 bases). This CDR3 is built from 14 residues. Germline CDR1 reads SGHTA; CDR2 reads FQGTGA. With 0 bases removed from V and 6 bases from J, the gap between germline ends came to 11 bases. In DNA, the CDR3 is TGTGCCAGCAGCTTAACTGCGGCGGGGGATGGCTACACCTTC. Translated: CASSLTAAGDGYTF.

The genes are TRBV5-1 and TRBJ2-7; perhaps TRBD2 as D (5 bases). CDR3 size: 15 residues. Looked up from germline, CDR1 is SGHRS and CDR2 is YFSETQ. V shed 0 bases and J shed 5 bases, with 15 bases lying between them. The CDR3 DNA reads TGCGCCAGCAGCTTGGAGGGCGCGGGCGGCGACGAGCAGTACTTC. This encodes CASSLEGAGGDEQYF.

The count of this clone is one. This chain joins TRBV11-2 and TRBJ1-4, with 7 bases lining up with TRBD1. V gave up 0 bases and J gave up 7 bases; unmatched junction bases: 5. The length of the CDR3 is 15 residues. CDR1 is SGHAT and CDR2 is FQNNGV in the germline V gene. The CDR3 loop reads CASSLEQGLGEKLFF. The CDR3 bases are TGTGCCAGCAGCTTAGAACAGGGGTTGGGTGAAAAACTGTTTTTT.

This clone was detected only a few times. The chain is built from TRBV2 and TRBJ1-3; D is possibly TRBD1 (5 bases). The germline V and J ends were trimmed by 6 bases and 0 bases, with 15 bases remaining between them. The length of the CDR3 is 16 residues. The germline CDR1 and CDR2 sequences are SNHLY and FYNNEI. CDR3 sequence: CASRGGDGYSGNTIYF. DNA of the CDR3: TGTGCCAGCAGGGGGGGGGACGGCTACTCTGGAAACACCATATATTTT.

This clone showed up just once. The chain uses TRBV10-3 and TRBJ2-7, with D possibly being TRBD1 (5 bases). Germline V lookup: CDR1 ENHRY, CDR2 SYGVKD. This CDR3 comprises 13 residues. V was cut by 3 bases and J by 3 bases, with 9 bases left in between. The CDR3: CAISDDSNYEQYF. The CDR3 DNA reads TGTGCCATCAGTGATGACAGCAACTACGAGCAGTACTTC.

The rearrangement uses TRBV28 and TRBJ2-6, with 7 positions matching TRBD1. Germline V gene data show CDR1 as MDHEN and CDR2 as SYDVKM. V lost 2 bases to trimming and J lost 2 bases; unmatched junction nucleotides: 6. The CDR3 length is 17 residues. DNA of the CDR3: TGTGCCAGCAGTTTAGTTCAGGGGGTGCCTGGGGCCAACGTCCTGACTTTC. This encodes CASSLVQGVPGANVLTF.

The gene calls are TRBV27 and TRBJ2-2, with a weak D call TRBD1 (5 bases). Trimming removed 5 bases at V and 4 bases at J, with 14 bases between. The CDR3 extends over 15 amino acids. CDR1 and CDR2 (germline): MNHEY, SMNVEV (reference sequence). The CDR3 bases are TGTGCCAGCAGTCCCCTTGCAGGGATCACCGGGGAGCTGTTTTTT. As protein: CASSPLAGITGELFF.

This rearrangement joins TRBV6-5 to TRBJ1-6, with 9 bases fitting TRBD1. The CDR3 has 12 residues. The ends lost 8 bases at V and 9 bases at J; junction bases unmatched: 2. Germline loops: CDR1 MNHEY, CDR2 SVGAGI. In nucleotides, the CDR3 is TGTGCCAGCCGACAGGGGGGTTCACCCCTCCACTTT. Its protein product is CASRQGGSPLHF.

A few counts support this clone. V usage is TRBV6-6 and J usage is TRBJ1-1; 7 bases match TRBD1. The CDR3 is 15 amino acids. Germline V gene sequence: CDR1 MNHNY, CDR2 SVGAGI (reference sequence). With V trimmed by 4 bases and J by 1 base, 6 bases remained unmatched. The CDR3 nucleotides are TGTGCCAGCAGTTGGGAAAGACAGGGGAACACTGAAGCTTTCTTT. Protein sequence: CASSWERQGNTEAFF.

V usage is TRBV14 and J usage is TRBJ2-5; 12 positions agree with TRBD2. The ends lost 1 base at V and 4 bases at J; junction bases unmatched: 1. This CDR3 spans 15 amino acids. Germline V gene sequence: CDR1 SGHDN, CDR2 FVKESK. The CDR3 protein is CASSQVLAGGETQYF. The DNA for the CDR3 is TGTGCCAGCAGCCAAGTACTAGCGGGAGGAGAGACCCAGTACTTC.

This chain links TRBV5-1 with TRBJ2-7; 10 nucleotides align to TRBD2. This CDR3 region has 17 residues. Per the germline V gene, CDR1 is SGHRS and CDR2 is YFSETQ. After removal of 0 bases from V and 2 bases from J, the junction contained 8 bases not matched to a gene. CDR3 DNA sequence: TGCGCCAGCAGCTTGGATTTACTAGCGGGAAGACCCTACGAGCAGTACTTC. Its protein product is CASSLDLLAGRPYEQYF.

The chain couples TRBV30 to TRBJ1-2; 8 positions match TRBD1. This CDR3 region has 13 residues. The trim removed 4 bases at V and 6 bases at J, leaving 7 bases unmatched. Germline values: CDR1 GTSNPN, CDR2 SVGIG (reference sequence). CDR3 in DNA: TGTGCCTGGAATGGACAGGGCGTAGATGGCTACACCTTC. This codes for CAWNGQGVDGYTF.

The chain carries TRBV25-1 and TRBJ1-6; 7 bases fit TRBD1. Trimming took 9 bases from V and 9 from J; bases not matched to a gene: 5. Germline V gene data show CDR1 as MGHDK and CDR2 as SYGVNS. The CDR3 length is 12 residues. The CDR3 coding sequence is TGTGCCAGTACAGGGGCGGGTTCACCCCTCCACTTT. Amino acid sequence: CASTGAGSPLHF.

The V and J genes are TRBV5-6 and TRBJ1-1; the D gene is possibly TRBD1 (6 bases). The CDR3 covers 14 residues. Germline assignment: CDR1 SGHDT and CDR2 YYEEEE. V was cut by 4 bases and J by 11 bases, with 21 bases left in between. The DNA for the CDR3 is TGTGCCAGCAGCCCTGGGGGCAGGTTGGGATGGGCTTTCTTT. Translating it yields CASSPGGRLGWAFF. Full variable domain (missing parts from reference TRBV5-6 and TRBJ1-1): DAGVTQSPTHLIKTRGQQVTLRCSPKSGHDTVSWYQQALGQGPQFIFQYYEEEERQRGNFPDRFSGHQFPNYSSELNVNALLLGDSALYLCASSPGGRLGWAFFGQGTRLTVV.